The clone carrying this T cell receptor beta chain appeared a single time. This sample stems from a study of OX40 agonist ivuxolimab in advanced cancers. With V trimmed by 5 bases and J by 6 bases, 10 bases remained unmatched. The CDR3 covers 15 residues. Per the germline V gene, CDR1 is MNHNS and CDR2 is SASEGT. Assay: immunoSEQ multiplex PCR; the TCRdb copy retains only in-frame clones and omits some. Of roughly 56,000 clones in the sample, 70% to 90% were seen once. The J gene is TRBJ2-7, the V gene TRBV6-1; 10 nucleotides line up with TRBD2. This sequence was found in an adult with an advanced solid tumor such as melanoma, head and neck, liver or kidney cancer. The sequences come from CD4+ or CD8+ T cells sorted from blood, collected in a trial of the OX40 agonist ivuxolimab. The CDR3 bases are TGTGCCAGCAGTCCCAGCCGGACTAGCGGCTCCGAGCAGTACTTC. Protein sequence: CASSPSRTSGSEQYF.